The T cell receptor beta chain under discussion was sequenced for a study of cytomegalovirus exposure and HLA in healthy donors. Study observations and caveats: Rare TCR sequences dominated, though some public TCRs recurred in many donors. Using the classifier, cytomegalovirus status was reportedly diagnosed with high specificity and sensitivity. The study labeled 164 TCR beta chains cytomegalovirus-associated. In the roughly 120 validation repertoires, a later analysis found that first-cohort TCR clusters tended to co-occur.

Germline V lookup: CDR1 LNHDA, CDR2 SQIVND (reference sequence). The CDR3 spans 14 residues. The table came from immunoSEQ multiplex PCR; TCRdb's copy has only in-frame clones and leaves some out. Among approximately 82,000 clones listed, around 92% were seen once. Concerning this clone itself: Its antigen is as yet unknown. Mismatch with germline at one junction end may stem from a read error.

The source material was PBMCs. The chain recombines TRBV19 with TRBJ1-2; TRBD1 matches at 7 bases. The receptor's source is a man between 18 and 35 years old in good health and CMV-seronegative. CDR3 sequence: CASRIGGVSYGYTF. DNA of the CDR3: TGTGCCAGTAGGATAGGGGGCGTAAGCTATGGCTACACCTTC. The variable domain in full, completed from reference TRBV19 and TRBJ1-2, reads DGGITQSPKYLFRKEGQNVTLSCEQNLNHDAMYWYRQDPGQGLRLIYYSQIVNDFQKGDIAEGYSVSREKKESFPLTVTSAQKNPTAFYLCASRIGGVSYGYTFGSGTRLTVV.